The next 19 T cell receptor beta chains were all read from a single sample in a study of somatic mutations in cytotoxic T cells in rheumatoid arthritis. The assay was immunoSEQ multiplex PCR, and TCRdb's table has in-frame clones only and misses some. The profile shows some 17,000 clones, approximately 80% of them singletons. Material: CD8+ T cells sorted from blood. The receptors were gathered from an adult with rheumatoid arthritis.

The rearrangement joins TRBV5-1 to TRBJ2-7; D might be TRBD2 (5 bases). The germline CDR1 and CDR2 sequences are SGHRS and YFSETQ. CDR3 length: 15 amino acids. Trimming took 0 bases from V and 1 from J, leaving 11 bases between them. The CDR3 DNA is TGCGCCAGCAGCTTGGCGGGGTCGGCTTCCTACGAGCAGTACTTC. Protein sequence: CASSLAGSASYEQYF.

This chain joins TRBV15 and TRBJ1-6; 7 bases map to TRBD1. The V gene end was trimmed by 8 bases and the J gene end by 10 bases; junction bases not matched to a gene: 17. The CDR3 is 16 amino acids. Germline-derived CDR1 and CDR2 are LNHNV and YYDKDF (reference sequence). The CDR3 loop reads CATSSRDRDPYSPLHF. The CDR3 DNA reads as TGTGCCACCTCTTCCCGGGACAGAGATCCATACTCACCCCTCCACTTT.

The chain recombines TRBV18 with TRBJ1-5; D gene ambiguous. The germline gives CDR1 KGHSH, CDR2 LQKENI. CDR3 length: 12 amino acids. Trimming took 5 bases from V and 6 from J, leaving 8 bases between them. Here the CDR3 reads CASSSSSQPQHF. CDR3 nucleotide sequence: TGTGCCAGCTCATCGTCCTCTCAGCCCCAGCATTTT.

The chain uses TRBV7-9 and TRBJ1-5, with a weak D call TRBD1 (5 bases). The germline V gene encodes CDR1 SEHNR and CDR2 FQNEAQ (reference sequence). V was trimmed by 5 bases and J by 0 bases, leaving 11 bases between them. The CDR3 spans 15 residues. CDR3 residues: CASSPGPYSNQPQHF. The CDR3 region has the DNA TGTGCCAGCAGCCCGGGACCGTATAGCAATCAGCCCCAGCATTTT.

The CDR3 protein is CASSSPGQAYNEQFF. CDR3 nucleotides: TGTGCCAGCAGCTCACCGGGACAGGCATACAATGAGCAGTTCTTC. The gene calls are TRBV7-8 and TRBJ2-1; 8 bases fit TRBD1. V gave up 4 bases and J gave up 4 bases; unmatched junction bases: 6. The CDR3 consists of 15 residues. CDR1 is SGHVS, CDR2 FQNEAQ, per germline.

The chain recombines TRBV29-1 with TRBJ2-1; maybe TRBD1 (6 bases). CDR1 is SQVTM, CDR2 ANQGSEA, per germline. V was cut by 6 bases and J by 7 bases, with 16 bases left in between. This CDR3 spans 13 amino acids. CDR3 sequence (DNA): TGCAGCGTCGAACTGGACAGTAGGAATGAGCAGTTCTTC. Translating gives CSVELDSRNEQFF.

The chain uses TRBV7-2 and TRBJ2-7, with 7 positions matching TRBD2. Per the germline V gene, CDR1 is SGHTA and CDR2 is FQGNSA. The CDR3 consists of 14 residues. With 4 bases clipped from V and 4 bases from J, the junction kept 7 bases outside the gene matches. As DNA, the CDR3 is TGTGCCAGCAGCTCTGGGGGACTACCTTACGAGCAGTACTTC. Translating gives CASSSGGLPYEQYF.

The chain combines TRBV7-9 with TRBJ2-2; no reliable D call. CDR1 is SEHNR, CDR2 FQNEAQ, per germline (reference sequence). CDR3 length equals 11 residues. V was cut by 5 bases and J by 4 bases, with 2 bases left in between. The CDR3 DNA reads as TGTGCCAGCAGCATCACCGGGGAGCTGTTTTTT. This encodes CASSITGELFF.

V gene TRBV15 combines with J gene TRBJ1-2, with D uncertain. CDR3 length: 13 amino acids. Per the germline V gene, CDR1 is LNHNV and CDR2 is YYDKDF (reference sequence). V was cut by 0 bases and J by 8 bases, with 10 bases left in between. Written as DNA, the CDR3 is TGTGCCACCAGCAGAGAGATGCTTCGGGGCTACACCTTC. Amino acid sequence: CATSREMLRGYTF.

J is TRBJ1-1 and V is TRBV2; weak D call: TRBD1 (6 bases). V dropped 0 bases and J dropped 1 base, with 18 bases sitting between them. This CDR3 comprises 18 residues. In germline, CDR1 is SNHLY, CDR2 FYNNEI. The CDR3 DNA reads as TGTGCCAGCAGTGAAGCCCTATTACAGGGCCTCGGGAACACTGAAGCTTTCTTT. Translation: CASSEALLQGLGNTEAFF.

The chain has TRBV25-1 and TRBJ1-1, with 10 bases aligning to TRBD1. J gave up 6 bases and V 4 bases, and 5 bases lay outside the gene matches. The length of the CDR3 is 14 residues. Germline assignment: CDR1 MGHDK and CDR2 SYGVNS. The CDR3 bases are TGTGCCAGCAGTGCCGGGACAGGGGCTTCTGAAGCTTTCTTT. Translating gives CASSAGTGASEAFF.

V and J are TRBV27 and TRBJ1-2, with 7 positions matching TRBD1. The germline V gene encodes CDR1 MNHEY and CDR2 SMNVEV (reference sequence). Trimming removed 6 bases from V and 10 bases from J; junction bases left unmatched: 14. The CDR3 extends over 14 amino acids. The CDR3 DNA is TGTGCCAGCAGCCAGGACAGGCTCACCAGGGCCTACACCTTC. Translating it yields CASSQDRLTRAYTF.

This clone was recorded a few times. The chain recombines TRBV2 with TRBJ1-6; possibly TRBD1 for D (6 bases). Per the germline V gene, CDR1 is SNHLY and CDR2 is FYNNEI. The CDR3 is 14 amino acids. V lost 8 bases and J lost 9, with 17 bases in between. CDR3: CASRIAGVGSPLHF. Written as DNA, the CDR3 is TGTGCCAGCCGAATTGCAGGGGTAGGTTCACCCCTCCACTTT. The full variable domain, with the rest looked up from reference TRBV2 and TRBJ1-6, is EPEVTQTPSHQVTQMGQEVILRCVPISNHLYFYWYRQILGQKVEFLVSFYNNEISEKSEIFDDQFSVERPDGSNFTLKIRSTKLEDSAMYFCASRIAGVGSPLHFGNGTRLTVT.

The chain recombines TRBV9 with TRBJ1-6; unclear D gene. V lost 5 bases to trimming and J lost 8 bases, with 11 bases between them. Looked up from germline, CDR1 is SGDLS and CDR2 is YYNGEE. CDR3 length: 13 residues. The CDR3 DNA sequence: TGTGCCAGCAGACGCGGATTTGATTCACCCCTCCACTTT. Its protein is CASRRGFDSPLHF.

This clone showed up just a few times. The V gene is TRBV2, the J gene TRBJ2-4, with 10 bases lining up with TRBD1. The CDR3 extends over 16 amino acids. Germline lookup yields CDR1 SNHLY and CDR2 FYNNEI. V shed 6 bases, J shed 1 base, and the junction held 6 bases outside the gene matches. CDR3 residues: CASRDRGLEAKNIQYF. The CDR3 DNA sequence: TGTGCCAGCAGAGACAGGGGGCTTGAGGCCAAAAACATTCAGTACTTC.

This clone has just one count. J is TRBJ2-2 and V is TRBV9, with TRBD2 identical over 7 bases. With V trimmed by 7 bases and J by 0 bases, 3 bases remained unmatched. The CDR3 runs 14 residues. Germline loops: CDR1 SGDLS, CDR2 YYNGEE. DNA for the CDR3: TGTGCCAGCCTTGCGGGGGCGAACACCGGGGAGCTGTTTTTT. Translation: CASLAGANTGELFF.

The V and J genes are TRBV10-3 and TRBJ2-7, with D uncertain. V was pared by 0 bases and J by 0 bases, with 12 bases between. Germline lookup yields CDR1 ENHRY and CDR2 SYGVKD. CDR3 size: 16 residues. The CDR3 sequence: CAISESYGESSYEQYF. The CDR3 DNA sequence: TGTGCCATCAGTGAGTCTTATGGCGAGAGCTCCTACGAGCAGTACTTC.

The rearrangement uses TRBV7-9 and TRBJ2-3; D is possibly TRBD1 (6 bases). V was cut by 5 bases and J by 2 bases, with 14 bases left in between. From germline, CDR1 is SEHNR and CDR2 FQNEAQ (reference sequence). The CDR3 has 15 amino acids. CDR3 region: CASSPRGSTTDTQYF. CDR3 sequence (DNA): TGTGCCAGCAGCCCCAGGGGCTCCACCACAGATACGCAGTATTTT.

The chain has TRBV30 and TRBJ1-2; maybe TRBD1 (5 bases). This CDR3 spans 15 amino acids. Germline V gene data show CDR1 as GTSNPN and CDR2 as SVGIG (reference sequence). V gave up 2 bases and J gave up 2 bases, with 15 bases separating them. The CDR3 DNA follows: TGTGCCTGGAGTCCCCGGGGGGGAACCAACTATGGCTACACCTTC. Translation gives CAWSPRGGTNYGYTF.